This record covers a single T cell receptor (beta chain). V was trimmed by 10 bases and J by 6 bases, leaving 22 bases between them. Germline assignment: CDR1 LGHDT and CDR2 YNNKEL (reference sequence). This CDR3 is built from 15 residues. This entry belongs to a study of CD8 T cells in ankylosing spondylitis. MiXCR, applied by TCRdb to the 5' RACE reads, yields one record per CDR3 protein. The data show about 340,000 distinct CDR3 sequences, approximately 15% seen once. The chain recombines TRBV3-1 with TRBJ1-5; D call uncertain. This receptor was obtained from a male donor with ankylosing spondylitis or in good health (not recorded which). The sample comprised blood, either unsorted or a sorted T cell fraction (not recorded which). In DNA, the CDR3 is TGTGCCACCTCCCGGTCCGGCCCCATGGGTCAGCCCCAGCATTTT. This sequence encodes CATSRSGPMGQPQHF. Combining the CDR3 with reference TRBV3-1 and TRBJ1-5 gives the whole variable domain DTAVSQTPKYLVTQMGNDKSIKCEQNLGHDTMYWYKQDSKKFLKIMFSYNNKELIINETVPNRFSPKSPDKAHLNLHINSLELGDSAVYFCATSRSGPMGQPQHFGDGTRLSIL.